The clone carrying this TCR beta chain was recorded many times. This sample was taken from a study of early T cells in non-severe SARS-CoV-2 infection. The germline V gene has CDR1 SGDLS and CDR2 YYNGEE. J lost 5 bases, V lost 2 bases, and 3 bases had no gene match. The CDR3 is made up of 15 amino acids. TCRdb re-called the 5' RACE reads through MiXCR, storing one row per CDR3 protein. The table includes 43,000 or so distinct CDR3 sequences, roughly 4.2% detected once. The chain is built from TRBV9 and TRBJ2-3; 12 positions agree with TRBD1. The source of this sequence is an adult who was a healthcare worker with PCR-confirmed SARS-CoV-2 infection or an uninfected control (not recorded which). The material sequenced was whole blood. This CDR3 reads CASSVGTGGVDTQYF. The DNA of the CDR3 is TGTGCCAGCAGCGTTGGGACAGGGGGCGTAGATACGCAGTATTTT.